One and the same sample provided the 2 T cell receptor beta chains below, sequenced in a study of T cells in Graves' hyperthyroidism and ophthalmopathy. Amplified regions were TCR beta CDR3 sequences from RNA transcripts. The TCR CDR3 was amplified in a first-round RT-PCR using the HTBI primer set. From the multiplex PCR reads, TCRdb called clonotypes with MiXCR, one entry per CDR3 protein. Of about 600,000 distinct CDR3 sequences in the sample, approximately 15% were seen once. Sequencing used blood. These receptors were obtained from a woman in her thirties or forties with Graves' ophthalmopathy.

This clonotype was observed many times. The chain employs TRBV10-3 and TRBJ1-6; D is ambiguous. The V end was cut by 0 bases, the J end by 8 bases, with 14 bases between. Germline V lookup: CDR1 ENHRY, CDR2 SYGVKD. The CDR3 contains 16 residues. CDR3 DNA: TGTGCCATCAGTGAGTCGAGCGTGGGCGGGGATTCACCCCTCCACTTT. Encoded protein: CAISESSVGGDSPLHF.

The J gene is TRBJ2-7, the V gene TRBV10-3; tentative D call: TRBD1 (6 bases). Trimming cost V 7 bases and J 4 bases, with 11 bases left between them. The CDR3 contains 12 residues. CDR1 ENHRY and CDR2 SYGVKD come from the germline V gene. The CDR3 region has the DNA TGTGCCATCAACAGGGATGGGTACGAGCAGTACTTC. It encodes CAINRDGYEQYF.